This T cell receptor beta chain appears in the sequencing data of a study of blood T cells in healthy people across ages. The wider study: The capture of about one barcoded beta molecule per two T cells was achieved by template switching.

Through a sample-barcoded 5' primer and a J-beta primer mix, a second PCR was run for roughly 6 to 12 cycles. One entry per CDR3 protein results from TCRdb running MiXCR on the 5' RACE reads. The table has around 800,000 distinct CDR3 sequences, around a quarter seen once. The CDR3 totals 14 residues. Germline CDR1 reads MNHEY; CDR2 reads SVGAGI. These data are also associated with another study on T cells of mothers and their children. That publication notes: The authors added sample barcodes and 2-4 random nucleotides using the M1S primer of the second PCR. From each mother came over 8 million TCR beta CDR3 reads, and from each child came a few million. Thymic selection molds TCR recombination output in much the same way for related pairs as for unrelated pairs.

The receptor was derived from a boy aged 5-17 years in good health. The V call is TRBV6-5, the J call TRBJ2-5; a weak D match, TRBD2 (7 bases). The J call is doubtful: the DNA matches TRBJ2-1 better. Sequencing used blood. The chain's CDR3 is CASSRGGHLNEQFF. CDR3 nucleotides: TGTGCCAGCAGTCGCGGGGGCCATTTGAATGAGCAGTTCTTC.